A selection of T cell receptor beta chains follows, all from one sample in a study of T cells in Graves' hyperthyroidism and ophthalmopathy. In TCRdb, the multiplex PCR reads were re-called with MiXCR into one record per CDR3 protein. The sample comprises some 490,000 distinct CDR3 sequences, 20% to 25% of which are singletons, and around 54% rests with the top ten. Sequencing input: blood. The receptors originated from a woman aged 70-85 years with Graves' ophthalmopathy. CDR3s include the opening cysteine and the closing phenylalanine or tryptophan. The order of the fields is D gene, J gene, clone size, V gene, CDR3 DNA, CDR3 protein. The D gene is left open where the match is weak. The listing skips clone size in some rows; elsewhere it reads once, few, many or a size class.

NA,TRBJ2-2,few,TRBV7-3,TGTGCCAGCAGCCCAACAGGTTACGGCACCGGGGAGCTGTTTTTT,CASSPTGYGTGELFF
TRBD1,TRBJ1-5,few,TRBV20-1,TGCAGTGCTGGACTTCGGGACAGTTATCAGCCCCAGCATTTT,CSAGLRDSYQPQHF
NA,TRBJ2-7,few,TRBV5-1,TGCGCCAGCAGCCTCACCGGGACAACTAACTCCTACGAGCAGTACTTC,CASSLTGTTNSYEQYF
NA,TRBJ1-1,few,TRBV19,TGTGCCAGTAGTACCCTCCGGGACCTCGCAGAAGCTTTCTTT,CASSTLRDLAEAFF
TRBD1,TRBJ2-1,NA,TRBV11-2,TGTGCCAGCAGCTTAACTACGGGACAGTTCTACAATGAGCAGTTCTTC,CASSLTTGQFYNEQFF
NA,TRBJ2-6,NA,TRBV6-9,TGTGCCAGCGGTTACCGGGGGTCGGGGGCCAACGTCCTGACTTTC,CASGYRGSGANVLTF
NA,TRBJ1-5,few,TRBV4-1,TGCGCCAGCAGCCAAGAACCTACAGGGTATGGCCTTGACCAGCCCCAGCATTTT,CASSQEPTGYGLDQPQHF
NA,TRBJ1-2,few,TRBV3-1,TGTGCCAGCAGTCTGGACAGTCGCTATGGCTACACCTTC,CASSLDSRYGYTF
TRBD2,TRBJ2-1,once,TRBV5-1,TGCGCCAGCAGCTCCGGACTAGCGGGGATGCACAATGAGCAGTTCTTC,CASSSGLAGMHNEQFF
TRBD2,TRBJ2-1,NA,TRBV7-9,TGTGCCAGCAGCTCAGGAACCCAGGGACTAGCGGGAGGTCGGGGGCTCAATGAGCAGTTCTTC,CASSSGTQGLAGGRGLNEQFF
NA,TRBJ2-5,few,TRBV12-3/TRBV12-4,TGTGCCAGCAGTCCCCGGTCAGCAGGGTACCAAGAGACCCAGTACTTC,CASSPRSAGYQETQYF
NA,TRBJ2-2,few,TRBV5-1,TGCGCCAGCAGCTTCGCCGGGACTTCGAACACCGGGGAGCTGTTTTTT,CASSFAGTSNTGELFF
TRBD1,TRBJ2-2,NA,TRBV10-2,TGCGCCAGCAGTGTCACAGGGGTTGGGGGGAACACCGGGGAGCTGTTTTTT,CASSVTGVGGNTGELFF
NA,TRBJ2-3,NA,TRBV3-1,TGTGCCAGCAGCCAAGAACCCCCAGATACGCAGTATTTT,CASSQEPPDTQYF
NA,TRBJ1-2,NA,TRBV29-1,TGCAGCGTTGAAGATGGGCACAGGGCCTATGGCTACACCTTC,CSVEDGHRAYGYTF
TRBD2,TRBJ2-2,NA,TRBV10-1,TGCGTCAGCAGCCTTTCTAGCGGAACCGGGGAGCTGTTTTTT,CVSSLSSGTGELFF
TRBD2,TRBJ2-1,NA,TRBV30,TGTGCCTGGAGAACCGGGACTAGCGTTTACAATGAGCAGTTCTTC,CAWRTGTSVYNEQFF
TRBD2,TRBJ2-5,few,TRBV20-1,TGCAGTGCTGTCGGGACTAGTGGGACCCAGTACTTC,CSAVGTSGTQYF
TRBD1,TRBJ2-5,many,TRBV29-1,TGCAGCGAAACCGGGACAGGGGGCCGGGAGACCCAGTACTTC,CSETGTGGRETQYF
NA,TRBJ1-3,NA,TRBV2,TGTGCCGGCAGTGACCCCCACTCTGGAAACACCATATATTTT,CAGSDPHSGNTIYF
NA,TRBJ2-5,NA,TRBV27,TGTGCCAGCAGTACAGGGATGCGGGAGACCCAGTACTTC,CASSTGMRETQYF
NA,TRBJ2-1,few,TRBV27,TGTGCCAGCAGTCCCTTCCGGCACAATGAGCAGTTCTTC,CASSPFRHNEQFF
NA,TRBJ1-1,NA,TRBV6-1,TGTGCCAGCAGTGGGGGCTGGCACATGAACACTGAAGCTTTCTTT,CASSGGWHMNTEAFF
NA,TRBJ2-1,many,TRBV7-8,TGTGCCAGCAGCTCCCTTTACGGGAGTCTACCCAATGAGCAGTTCTTC,CASSSLYGSLPNEQFF
TRBD2,TRBJ2-3,few,TRBV12-3/TRBV12-4,TGTGCCAGCAGTTTCGTTCGGGGGGGGACCACTCGCACAGATACGCAGTATTTT,CASSFVRGGTTRTDTQYF
NA,TRBJ2-2,few,TRBV5-1,TGCGCCAGCAGCCTTAGGACGACGAACACCGGGGAGCTGTTTTTT,CASSLRTTNTGELFF
TRBD2,TRBJ2-3,NA,TRBV7-2,TGTGCCAGCAGCCACACCGGGACTAGCTACACAGATACGCAGTATTTT,CASSHTGTSYTDTQYF
NA,TRBJ2-5,NA,TRBV29-1,TGCAGCGTTTCACCCGCCCAGCGGGAGACCCAGTACTTC,CSVSPAQRETQYF
NA,TRBJ2-2,few,TRBV18,TGTGCCAGCTCAACCGCTAGTAACACCGGGGAGCTGTTTTTT,CASSTASNTGELFF
NA,TRBJ1-5,many,TRBV28,TGTGCCAGCAGCCCCCCAGGTGTACGGCAGCCCCAGCATTTT,CASSPPGVRQPQHF
NA,TRBJ2-1,NA,TRBV19,TGTGCCAGTACCATCCACCGAGGTAGGCAGGACAATGAGCAGTTCTTC,CASTIHRGRQDNEQFF
TRBD2,TRBJ2-7,few,TRBV28,TGTGCCAGCAGGACTGAGCGGGAGTTTACCTACGAGCAGTACTTC,CASRTEREFTYEQYF
TRBD1,TRBJ2-4,many,TRBV28,TGTGCCAGCAGAGGACAGGGGGAAAACATTCAGTACTTC,CASRGQGENIQYF
TRBD2,TRBJ2-3,many,TRBV24-1,TGTGCCACCAGCGGGGGGAGCACAGATACGCAGTATTTT,CATSGGSTDTQYF
TRBD1,TRBJ2-7,many,TRBV6-1,TGTGCCAGCAGTGATAATATCTGGGACAGTCGCTACGAGCAGTACTTC,CASSDNIWDSRYEQYF
NA,TRBJ1-1,NA,TRBV19,TGTGCCAGTAGTCCGAGGAACGGGGGTAGCGCTGAAGCTTTCTTT,CASSPRNGGSAEAFF
TRBD1,TRBJ2-1,many,TRBV9,TGTGCCAGCAGCCCTACAGGGGGAAATGAGCAGTTCTTC,CASSPTGGNEQFF